This T cell receptor beta chain was observed in a study of blood T cell repertoires in COVID-19. Study summary: Specimens from acute and convalescent COVID-19 originated in the United States, Italy and Spain. PBMCs, B-cell-depleted T cells, or T cells were the source of the cDNA or gDNA that made up the material.

Per the study methods: The assay estimated nucleated cells by amplifying reference gene primers. The method was immunoSEQ multiplex PCR; TCRdb's version includes in-frame clones alone and lacks a portion of them. V and J calls and clone size are given by that table; D and trimming were obtained from the DNA. Of about 46,000 clones in the sample, roughly 91% were seen once. This clone has only one observation. The V and J ends lost 4 bases and 0 bases, in that order; junction bases with no gene match: 7. The CDR3 totals 16 residues. From germline, CDR1 is SGHTS and CDR2 YDEGEE. This TCR derives from a man aged 50-60 years with active COVID-19. V and J are TRBV5-8 and TRBJ2-1, with TRBD2 identical over 7 bases. The sequenced material came from peripheral blood. The chain's CDR3 is CASSPSGPSSYNEQFF. The CDR3 DNA follows: TGTGCCAGCAGCCCTAGCGGCCCGAGCTCCTACAATGAGCAGTTCTTC.